Shown below are 15 T cell receptor beta chains from a single sample sequenced in a study of T cells in Graves' hyperthyroidism and ophthalmopathy (dated by TCRdb to the late 2010s). Library creation used multiplex PCR. TCRdb lists the instrument as Illumina HiSeq 2000. The TCR beta CDR3 regions were amplified from the RNA transcripts. A first-round RT-PCR of the TCR CDR3 used the HTBI primer set with the Qiagen OneStep RT-PCR kit. The raw public reads went through TCRdb reprocessing: fastp at Q25, MiXCR clone calling, in-frame beta chains kept. Rows with one shared CDR3 protein collapse into an entry with the most common genes and DNA. This sample lists around 300,000 distinct CDR3 sequences; 25% to 30% were detected once. The biggest ten clones account for 20% to 30% of the sample. The specimen sequenced was blood. These TCRs come from a man in his forties or fifties with Graves' hyperthyroidism that later progressed to Graves' ophthalmopathy.

V is TRBV12-3 or TRBV12-4 and J is TRBJ2-2; D could derive from TRBD1 or TRBD2 (5 bases each). V lost 6 bases and J lost 7, with 21 bases in between. CDR3 length equals 16 residues. The DNA of the CDR3 is TGTGCCAGCAGACCCATCCGGGACCCCTTGGGCGGGGAGCTGTTTTTT. This encodes CASRPIRDPLGGELFF.

This clonotype was picked up many times. The chain is built from TRBV6-1 and TRBJ1-1; tentatively, D is TRBD1 (5 bases). CDR1 and CDR2 (germline): MNHNS, SASEGT. Trimming removed 1 base from V and 7 bases from J, with 10 bases in between. This CDR3 contains 13 residues. CDR3 nucleotide sequence: TGTGCCAGCAGTGAAGAGGGGCGAGATGAAGCTTTCTTT. It encodes CASSEEGRDEAFF.

The gene calls are TRBV20-1 and TRBJ1-1; 7 positions agree with TRBD1. CDR3 length equals 12 residues. Germline CDR1 is DFQATT and CDR2 is SNEGSKA (reference sequence). CDR3 sequence reads: CRRDSTNTEAFF. The CDR3 nucleotides read TGCAGGCGGGACAGCACGAACACTGAAGCTTTCTTT.

The chain combines TRBV10-3 with TRBJ1-1; D possibly corresponds to TRBD1 (6 bases). The germline V gene has CDR1 ENHRY and CDR2 SYGVKD. Deletions cut 3 bases from V and 6 bases from J, with 14 bases between. The CDR3 runs 14 residues. The CDR3 sequence is CAISDRGEGSEAFF. As DNA, the CDR3 is TGTGCCATCAGTGATAGGGGGGAAGGCTCTGAAGCTTTCTTT.

This clonotype has a count of ten or more. The rearrangement uses TRBV19 and TRBJ2-5; weak D call: TRBD2 (7 bases). Trimming cost V 5 bases and J 6 bases, with 25 bases left between them. Germline V gene lookup returns CDR1 LNHDA and CDR2 SQIVND (reference sequence). The CDR3 is made up of 17 amino acids. CDR3 DNA: TGTGCCAGTAGTCCACCTCGCAGTTCGGGGGGCGGGAAGACCCAGTACTTC. It yields the protein CASSPPRSSGGGKTQYF.

This clonotype was detected many times. A junction end diverges from the germline sequence, so it may reflect a read error. The chain combines TRBV11-2 with TRBJ2-5, with D perhaps given as TRBD1 or TRBD2 (6 bases each). This CDR3 contains 15 residues. Germline V lookup: CDR1 SGHAT, CDR2 FQNNGV. The CDR3 loop reads CASSLGRTAQETQHF. The CDR3 DNA is TGTGCCAGCAGCTTGGGGAGGACAGCACAAGAGACCCAGCACTTC. The full variable domain, completed using reference TRBV11-2 and TRBJ2-5, is EAGVAQSPRYKIIEKRQSVAFWCNPISGHATLYWYQQILGQGPKLLIQFQNNGVVDDSQLPKDRFSAERLKGVDSTLKIQPAKLEDSAVYLCASSLGRTAQETQHFGPGTRLLVL.

This clonotype was observed at least ten times. The chain is built from TRBV11-3 and TRBJ2-5; perhaps TRBD1 as D (7 bases). The CDR3 runs to 15 residues. Germline values: CDR1 SGHNT, CDR2 YENEEA. The V end lost 5 bases, the J end lost 7 bases, and 20 bases lay between the germline ends. The CDR3 sequence is CASSTRGAGSATQYF. The CDR3 region has the DNA TGTGCCAGCAGCACCAGGGGGGCAGGGTCCGCGACCCAGTACTTC. The full variable domain, in which reference TRBV11-3 and TRBJ2-5 provide the parts outside the CDR3, is EAGVVQSPRYKIIEKKQPVAFWCNPISGHNTLYWYLQNLGQGPELLIRYENEEAVDDSQLPKDRFSAERLKGVDSTLKIQPAELGDSAVYLCASSTRGAGSATQYFGPGTRLLVL.

The rearrangement links TRBV24-1 to TRBJ1-2; a weak D match, TRBD1 (5 bases). The V gene's germline CDR1 is KGHDR and CDR2 SFDVKD. The CDR3 is 15 residues long. Trimming stripped 5 bases from V and 2 bases from J, with 14 bases between. The chain's CDR3 is CATSGTEQANYGYTF. The CDR3 DNA reads as TGTGCCACCAGTGGGACCGAACAGGCAAACTATGGCTACACCTTC.

The chain carries TRBV6-5 and TRBJ2-2; TRBD2 might be the D (6 bases). The ends were cut back, 2 bases at V and 7 bases at J, with 11 bases in the middle. The CDR3 extends over 14 amino acids. Germline CDR1 reads MNHEY; CDR2 reads SVGAGI. The DNA for the CDR3 is TGTGCCAGCAGTTACCACCGGAGGGTCGGGGAGCTGTTTTTT. Encoded protein: CASSYHRRVGELFF.

This clonotype has a count of ten or more. This rearrangement joins TRBV28 to TRBJ2-2, with D unclear. The CDR3 consists of 11 residues. Trimming cost V 3 bases and J 8 bases, with 4 bases left between them. CDR1 is MDHEN and CDR2 is SYDVKM in the germline V gene. In DNA form, the CDR3 reads TGTGCCAGCAGTTTCGGGGGGGAGCTGTTTTTT. It is translated as CASSFGGELFF.

The table lists this clonotype with a few counts. V gene TRBV20-1 combines with J gene TRBJ1-3; D is undetermined. The V end was cut by 7 bases, the J end by 0 bases, with 7 bases between. The CDR3 has 12 amino acids. CDR1 is DFQATT and CDR2 is SNEGSKA in the germline V gene (reference sequence). CDR3 nucleotides: TGCAGTGGTTGGAGCTCTGGAAACACCATATATTTT. It is translated as CSGWSSGNTIYF.

This clonotype has ten or more counts. A read error may explain this, as a much larger clone is one base away. J is TRBJ2-7 and V is TRBV7-2; TRBD2 matches at 11 bases. Looked up from germline, CDR1 is SGHTA and CDR2 is FQGNSA. CDR3 length equals 17 residues. The CDR3: CASNLTVATSGVGEQYF. The CDR3 DNA is TGTGCCAGCAACTTAACGGTGGCGACTAGCGGGGTCGGCGAGCAGTACTTC.

This chain joins TRBV20-1 and TRBJ1-1; D ambiguous. Trimming stripped 0 bases from V and 4 bases from J, with 12 bases between. The germline CDR1 and CDR2 sequences are DFQATT and SNEGSKA (reference sequence). The CDR3 extends over 14 amino acids. The CDR3 loop is CSARDVLAITEAFF. CDR3 in DNA: TGCAGTGCTAGAGATGTGTTGGCGATCACTGAAGCTTTCTTT.

The J gene is TRBJ1-1, the V gene TRBV12-3 or TRBV12-4, with a possible D match to TRBD1 (5 bases). This CDR3 spans 14 amino acids. The ends were cut back, 5 bases at V and 3 bases at J, with 13 bases in the middle. The CDR3 DNA follows: TGTGCCAGCAGTGAGCGGGGGTGGGACACTGAAGCTTTCTTT. Protein sequence: CASSERGWDTEAFF.

This clonotype occurred many times. The rearrangement links TRBV19 to TRBJ1-2; D is uncertain. V was pared by 3 bases and J by 8 bases, with 16 bases between. Germline V gives CDR1 LNHDA, CDR2 SQIVND (reference sequence). The CDR3 sequence is 14 residues long. The CDR3 coding sequence is TGTGCCAGTAGTATTCCAGGAACGGCTGCAGGCTACACCTTC. Amino acid sequence: CASSIPGTAAGYTF.